The 10 T cell receptor beta chains below were found in one sample sequenced in a study of naive and memory T cell subsets. Ligated cDNA underwent four rounds of PCR with nested alpha and beta constant region primers and SP2. TCRdb ran MiXCR on the 5' RACE reads and lists one entry per CDR3 protein. In the table there are about 62,000 distinct CDR3 sequences, under 10% of which are singletons. TCR cDNA received a 3' ligated oligonucleotide that carried a UMI. The receptors were sampled from a female donor in good health.

This clonotype was found a few times. This chain joins TRBV19 and TRBJ2-7; perhaps D is TRBD1 or TRBD2 (5 bases each). V lost 2 bases to trimming and J lost 2 bases, with 7 bases between them. This CDR3 comprises 13 residues. CDR1 is LNHDA, CDR2 SQIVND, per germline (reference sequence). The CDR3 bases are TGTGCCAGTAGTATACAGGGACCCTACGAGCAGTACTTC. Residues: CASSIQGPYEQYF.

This clonotype is termed hyperexpanded. J is TRBJ1-1 and V is TRBV6-2 or TRBV6-3, with D possibly TRBD1 on 6 matching bases. Trimming took 3 bases from V and 5 from J, leaving 10 bases between them. Germline CDR1 and CDR2: MNHEY and SVGEGT. The CDR3 has 13 residues. The CDR3 nucleotides read TGTGCCAGCAGTTATCAGGGGAAGACTGAAGCTTTCTTT. Protein: CASSYQGKTEAFF.

The chain carries TRBV20-1 and TRBJ2-2, with 7 bases matching TRBD1. V shed 0 bases and J 6 bases; nucleotides not matched to a gene: 7. CDR1 DFQATT and CDR2 SNEGSKA come from the germline V gene (reference sequence). The CDR3 is made up of 15 amino acids. The CDR3 loop reads CSARDVAGGAGELFF. In nucleotides, the CDR3 is TGCAGTGCTAGAGATGTGGCAGGGGGTGCCGGGGAGCTGTTTTTT.

This clonotype was seen a handful of times. The V gene is TRBV28, the J gene TRBJ1-1, with TRBD1 as a possible D gene (6 bases). This CDR3 has 13 residues. Germline lookup yields CDR1 MDHEN and CDR2 SYDVKM. The germline V and J ends were trimmed by 6 bases and 10 bases, with 18 bases remaining between them. The CDR3 region has the DNA TGTGCCAGCAGCCTTAACAGGGAGGAGGTAGCTTTCTTT. Amino acid sequence: CASSLNREEVAFF.

This clonotype showed up just a few times. The rearrangement uses TRBV10-3 and TRBJ2-7; D gene uncertain. V lost 6 bases and J lost 0, with 15 bases in between. Germline loops: CDR1 ENHRY, CDR2 SYGVKD. The CDR3 runs to 15 residues. The CDR3 DNA sequence: TGTGCCATCAGCTCTCCCGAGGACGGCTCCTACGAGCAGTACTTC. Amino acids: CAISSPEDGSYEQYF.

The V and J genes are TRBV7-2 and TRBJ2-5; D is undetermined. Trimming left V 2 bases short and J 2 bases short, with 6 bases between. The CDR3 is 13 residues long. Per germline, CDR1 SGHTA and CDR2 FQGNSA. DNA of the CDR3: TGTGCCAGCAGCTTAAGGATTCAAGAGACCCAGTACTTC. It encodes CASSLRIQETQYF.

This clonotype was seen a few times. The chain couples TRBV5-1 to TRBJ2-3, with D unclear. Per the germline V gene, CDR1 is SGHRS and CDR2 is YFSETQ. Trimming pared 5 bases from V and 4 bases from J, leaving 11 bases between. The CDR3 runs 13 residues. CDR3 sequence: CASSSNTADTQYF. The CDR3 nucleotides are TGCGCCAGCAGTTCCAATACGGCAGATACGCAGTATTTT.

This CDR3 is CASSPYGGEYYNEQFF. The CDR3 coding sequence is TGTGCCAGCTCACCCTATGGGGGCGAGTATTACAATGAGCAGTTCTTC. This sequence joins TRBV18 and TRBJ2-1; weak D call: TRBD1 (6 bases). V lost 3 bases to trimming and J lost 4 bases, with 16 bases between them. The length of the CDR3 is 16 residues. Per germline, CDR1 KGHSH and CDR2 LQKENI.

This clonotype occurred many times. The chain uses TRBV3-1 and TRBJ1-5; no reliable D call. From germline, CDR1 is LGHDT and CDR2 YNNKEL (reference sequence). The V end lost 6 bases, the J end lost 0 bases, and 12 bases lay between the germline ends. There are 15 residues in the CDR3. The CDR3 sequence: CASSDTAYSNQPQHF. In DNA form, the CDR3 reads TGTGCCAGCAGTGACACAGCGTATAGCAATCAGCCCCAGCATTTT.

J is TRBJ2-7 and V is TRBV20-1; D may be TRBD2 (6 bases). The CDR3 length is 13 residues. Trimming removed 6 bases at V and 0 bases at J, with 12 bases between. Germline-derived CDR1 and CDR2 are DFQATT and SNEGSKA (reference sequence). The DNA of the CDR3 is TGCAGTGCGCGTCTCGGGAGCTCCTACGAGCAGTACTTC. It yields the protein CSARLGSSYEQYF.